The 10 T cell receptor beta chains below all came from one sample that was sequenced in a study of shared clonotypes between healthy human individuals. TCRdb's copy holds only in-frame clones and misses some; the assay was immunoSEQ multiplex PCR. The sample shows about 2.1 million clones, about 94% of them seen only once. Naive CD8 cells lacked CD45RO, underwent positive selection for CCR7 and left out terminally differentiated effector memory CD45RA+ cells. The sequenced sample consisted of naive CD8+ T cells from PBMCs. These receptors all come from a man younger than 35 in good health. Some clones in this sample may be carry-over from other donors' samples.

The chain uses TRBV9 and TRBJ2-7, with D possibly being TRBD1 (6 bases). This CDR3 comprises 15 residues. CDR1 and CDR2 from the germline V gene are SGDLS and YYNGEE. V lost 4 bases to trimming and J lost 6 bases, with 20 bases between them. CDR3 sequence reads: CASSPGDGPFPEQYF. The CDR3 DNA reads as TGTGCCAGCAGCCCAGGGGACGGGCCCTTTCCCGAGCAGTACTTC.

The chain carries TRBV4-1 and TRBJ1-5, with 7 bases that match TRBD1. Looked up from germline, CDR1 is MGHRA and CDR2 is YSYEKL. This CDR3 has 15 residues. After removal of 8 bases from V and 1 base from J, the junction contained 8 bases not matched to a gene. The CDR3 DNA follows: TGCGCCAGCGCTCCGGGACAGACAAGCAATCAGCCCCAGCATTTT. It specifies CASAPGQTSNQPQHF.

The chain recombines TRBV27 with TRBJ2-2; D is unresolved. With 1 base removed from V and 7 bases from J, the gap between germline ends came to 13 bases. There are 15 residues in the CDR3. Germline loops: CDR1 MNHEY, CDR2 SMNVEV (reference sequence). The CDR3, as DNA: TGTGCCAGCAGTTTATACGACCTCACGGGCGGGGAGCTGTTTTTT. This sequence encodes CASSLYDLTGGELFF.

J is TRBJ2-2 and V is TRBV7-9; D is unresolved. Trimming took 1 base from V and 3 from J, leaving 9 bases between them. The CDR3 totals 15 residues. Looked up from germline, CDR1 is SEHNR and CDR2 is FQNEAQ (reference sequence). In DNA, the CDR3 is TGTGCCAGCAGCTTAGGCTCCCGAGACACCGGGGAGCTGTTTTTT. This translates into CASSLGSRDTGELFF.

The genes are TRBV28 and TRBJ2-1; no definite D call. The V gene's germline CDR1 is MDHEN and CDR2 SYDVKM. The CDR3 is made up of 14 amino acids. V was pared by 4 bases and J by 1 base, with 8 bases between. CDR3 sequence (DNA): TGTGCCAGCAGTTGGGATCTGTCCTACAATGAGCAGTTCTTC. Protein sequence: CASSWDLSYNEQFF.

The CDR3 sequence: CASSISSGNYNEQFF. In nucleotides, the CDR3 is TGTGCCAGCAGCATCAGCAGCGGGAACTACAATGAGCAGTTCTTC. This chain uses TRBV7-3 with TRBJ2-1, with 7 bases lining up with TRBD2. Trimming removed 5 bases from V and 3 bases from J; junction bases left unmatched: 7. The CDR3 loop spans 15 amino acids. The germline gives CDR1 SGHTA, CDR2 FQGTGA.

The gene calls are TRBV6-5 and TRBJ1-1, with TRBD1 identical over 9 bases. Germline V gene sequence: CDR1 MNHEY, CDR2 SVGAGI. The CDR3 is 15 residues long. The V segment lost 0 bases and the J segment 5 bases; nucleotides outside the gene matches: 4. This chain's CDR3 is CASSYSMTGGTEAFF. Here the CDR3 DNA reads TGTGCCAGCAGTTACTCGATGACAGGGGGAACTGAAGCTTTCTTT.

The rearrangement uses TRBV5-4 and TRBJ2-3; 8 bases line up with TRBD2. Germline trimming cut 4 bases from V and 2 bases from J; bases unmatched to any gene: 9. The CDR3 consists of 16 residues. From germline, CDR1 is SGHNT and CDR2 YYREEE (reference sequence). CDR3: CASSPGLAGYTDTQYF. The CDR3 DNA follows: TGTGCCAGCAGCCCCGGGTTAGCGGGATACACAGATACGCAGTATTTT.

V gene TRBV27 combines with J gene TRBJ1-2; 7 bases map to TRBD1. V lost 3 bases and J lost 4; bases outside the gene matches: 5. The CDR3 length is 14 residues. Germline assignment: CDR1 MNHEY and CDR2 SMNVEV (reference sequence). This CDR3 is CASSLRDSGYGYTF. CDR3 in DNA: TGTGCCAGCAGTTTGAGGGACAGCGGCTATGGCTACACCTTC.

The chain links TRBV7-8 to TRBJ2-7; D perhaps matches TRBD1 (5 bases). Germline CDR1 is SGHVS and CDR2 is FQNEAQ. The CDR3 loop spans 15 amino acids. Trimming removed 3 bases from V and 0 bases from J, with 12 bases in between. CDR3 DNA sequence: TGTGCCAGCAGCTTGGCATACAGGAGCTCCTACGAGCAGTACTTC. Protein sequence: CASSLAYRSSYEQYF.